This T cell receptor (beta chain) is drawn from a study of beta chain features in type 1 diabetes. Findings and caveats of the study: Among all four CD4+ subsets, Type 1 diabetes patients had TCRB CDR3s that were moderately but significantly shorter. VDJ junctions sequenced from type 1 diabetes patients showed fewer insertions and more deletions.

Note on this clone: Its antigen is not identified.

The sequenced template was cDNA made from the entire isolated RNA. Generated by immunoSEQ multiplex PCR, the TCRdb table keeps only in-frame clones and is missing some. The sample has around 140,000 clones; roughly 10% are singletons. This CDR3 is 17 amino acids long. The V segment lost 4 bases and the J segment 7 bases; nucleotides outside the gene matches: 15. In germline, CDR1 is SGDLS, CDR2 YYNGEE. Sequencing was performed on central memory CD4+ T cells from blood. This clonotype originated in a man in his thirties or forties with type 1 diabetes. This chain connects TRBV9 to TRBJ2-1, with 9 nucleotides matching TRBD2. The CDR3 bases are TGTGCCAGCAGCCCCCAGTTACAGCGGGGGGTTTATAATGAGCAGTTCTTC. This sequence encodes CASSPQLQRGVYNEQFF. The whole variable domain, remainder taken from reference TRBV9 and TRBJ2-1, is DSGVTQTPKHLITATGQRVTLRCSPRSGDLSVYWYQQSLDQGLQFLIQYYNGEERAKGNILERFSAQQFPDLHSELNLSSLELGDSALYFCASSPQLQRGVYNEQFFGPGTRLTVL.